What follows describes a single TCR beta chain. Its antigen has not been determined. No much larger clone exists at a distance of one base, and base qualities are not known. Library construction relied on 5' RACE. Instrument used: Illumina HiSeq 2500. The second PCR ran for about 6 to 12 cycles and used a J-beta primer mix along with a sample-barcoded 5' primer. A template-switch 5' adaptor carrying 12 random nucleotides introduced a unique molecular identifier onto each TCR beta cDNA molecule. Each sample yielded at least 2.5 million CDR3-containing paired-end reads. First-strand cDNA synthesis was performed from all RNA using the Mint cDNA synthesis kit, with priming by a TRBC-specific oligonucleotide. Following uracil-DNA glycosylase treatment, all cDNA underwent a first 18-cycle PCR with the universal primers M1SS and BC2_uni_R. The study's own analysis went as follows. Normalization of each sample was performed by random selection of 1 million high-quality reads, each carrying a distinct molecular identifier. Reads sharing molecular identifiers were discarded rather than binned into consensus sequences. MiTCR, run with a Q25 quality threshold and the strictest error-elimination algorithm, handled CDR3 identification, clonotype clustering and error correction. A nonparametric unseen species model with Euler transformation was used to estimate a lower bound on total TCR beta diversity. Using fastp trimming at Q25 and MiXCR clonotype assembly, TCRdb reanalyzed the public sequencing data and kept in-frame beta chains. Identical CDR3 proteins give one entry, which carries the most common genes and DNA. For this entry, the V and J calls and clone size follow TCRdb and not the study's own pipeline. The table for this sample lists some 1.5 million distinct CDR3 sequences; about 45% of them were counted only once. The ten largest account for less than 5% of the sample.

The donors were roughly 38 Caucasian individuals from Russia, aged 6 to 90 years, who were systemically healthy. Roughly 10 milliliters of peripheral blood were collected from each donor into EDTA-treated Vacutainer tubes. Ficoll-Paque density-gradient centrifugation was used to isolate PBMCs, with at least 6.5 million per sample. Trizol reagent was used to extract total RNA from PBMCs, with at least 5.5 micrograms per sample. For every donor, flow cytometry on a PBMC aliquot measured the percentage of naive CD45RAhigh/CD27high T cells. The data are from a study of blood T cells in healthy people across ages (dated by TCRdb to 2014 to 2015). In the study overall: Template switching captured roughly one uniquely barcoded TCR beta cDNA molecule per two T cells in model experiments. To avoid experimental bias, donors of different ages were spread randomly across the sequencing lanes. Four age groups were formed from the donors: young (average about 15 years), middle-aged (approximately 42), aged (62) and long-lived (around 82). Using deep sequencing normalized with unique cDNA molecular identifiers, the study measured how TCR beta repertoire diversity changes with age. Using the same blood draw, the study looked at two additional independent replicas of 1 million unique cDNA reads for two donors, one aged 18 to 29 and the other aged 80 or older. The investigation overall reported the following: Estimates of total diversity from one million sequenced T cells were regarded as lower bounds and underestimates. Observed TCR beta diversity per million T cells fell roughly linearly with age, and a significant reduction was already apparent by age around 36. Conclusive comparison of naive and antigen-experienced compartments was prevented by the profiling of bulk unsorted PBMCs. Observed TCR beta diversity correlated strongly with the percentage of naive T cells measured by flow cytometry. The CMV infection status of donors was not known, potentially confounding age-related changes in expanded clonotypes. The long-lived group showed more naive CD4+ T cells, fewer expanded clones and increased TCR diversity than the aged group, suggesting age selection.

V is reduced by 0 bases and J by 7 bases, leaving a spacing of 15 bases between them. The CDR3, from cysteine to phenylalanine, totals 15 residues. CDR3 DNA is the only sequence kept; it has 45 bases, read in frame from the first base. The CDR1 and CDR2 encoded by the germline V gene (reference sequence) are SEHNR and FQNEAQ. The sequenced sample was blood. The rearrangement joined TRBV7-9 to TRBJ1-2, with a tentative D gene TRBD1 over 5 matching bases. This receptor was obtained from a woman aged 18-29 years in good health. The CDR3 reads as follows: CASSLADSDPSGYTF. Read as DNA, the sequence is TGTGCCAGCAGCTTAGCTGACAGTGACCCCTCTGGCTACACCTTC. Where the CDR3 stops, the reference TRBV7-9 and TRBJ1-2 genes take over; the full variable domain is DTGVSQNPRHKITKRGQNVTFRCDPISEHNRLYWYRQTLGQGPEFLTYFQNEAQLEKSRLLSDRFSAERPKGSFSTLEIQRTEQGDSAMYLCASSLADSDPSGYTFGSGTRLTVV.